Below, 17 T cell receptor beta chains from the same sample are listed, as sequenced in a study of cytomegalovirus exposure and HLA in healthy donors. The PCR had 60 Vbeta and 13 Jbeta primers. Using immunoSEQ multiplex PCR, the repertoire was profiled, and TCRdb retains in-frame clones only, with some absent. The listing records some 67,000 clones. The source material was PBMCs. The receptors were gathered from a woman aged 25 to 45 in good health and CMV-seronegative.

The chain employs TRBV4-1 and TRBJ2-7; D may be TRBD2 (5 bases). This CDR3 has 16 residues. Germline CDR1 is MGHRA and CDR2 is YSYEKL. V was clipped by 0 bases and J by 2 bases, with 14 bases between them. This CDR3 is CASSQDMPSPPYEQYF. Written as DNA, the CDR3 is TGCGCCAGCAGCCAAGATATGCCTAGCCCTCCCTACGAGCAGTACTTC.

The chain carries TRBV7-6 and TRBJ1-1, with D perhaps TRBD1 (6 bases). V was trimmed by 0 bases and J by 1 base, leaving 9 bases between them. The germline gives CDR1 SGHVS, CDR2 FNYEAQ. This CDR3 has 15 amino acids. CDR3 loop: CASSLALGANTEAFF. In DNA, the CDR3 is TGTGCCAGCAGCTTAGCGCTGGGGGCGAACACTGAAGCTTTCTTT.

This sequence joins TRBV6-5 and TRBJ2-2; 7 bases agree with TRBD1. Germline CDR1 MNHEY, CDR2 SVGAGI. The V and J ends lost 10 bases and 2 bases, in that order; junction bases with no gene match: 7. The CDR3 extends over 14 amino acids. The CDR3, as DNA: TGTGCCACGTACGACAGGGCTAACACCGGGGAGCTGTTTTTT. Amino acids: CATYDRANTGELFF.

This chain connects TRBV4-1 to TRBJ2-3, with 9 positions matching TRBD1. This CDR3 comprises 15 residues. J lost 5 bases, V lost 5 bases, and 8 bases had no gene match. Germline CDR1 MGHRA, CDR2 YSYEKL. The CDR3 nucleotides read TGCGCCAGCAGCGCAGGGACAGGGATCCGAGATACGCAGTATTTT. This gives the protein CASSAGTGIRDTQYF.

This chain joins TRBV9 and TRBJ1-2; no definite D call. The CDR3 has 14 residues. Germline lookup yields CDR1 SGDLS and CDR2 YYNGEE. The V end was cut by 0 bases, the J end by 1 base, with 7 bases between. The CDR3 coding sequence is TGTGCCAGCAGCGTAGGTCCGGGTAACTATGGCTACACCTTC. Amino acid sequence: CASSVGPGNYGYTF.

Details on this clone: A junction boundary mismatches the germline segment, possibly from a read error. For the CDR3, the DNA is TGCAGTGCTCCACAGGAAGAGAACCAGTACTTC. The encoded protein is CSAPQEENQYF. The chain recombines TRBV20-1 with TRBJ2-5, with D perhaps TRBD1 (5 bases). The germline V gene has CDR1 DFQATT and CDR2 SNEGSKA (reference sequence). CDR3 size: 11 residues.

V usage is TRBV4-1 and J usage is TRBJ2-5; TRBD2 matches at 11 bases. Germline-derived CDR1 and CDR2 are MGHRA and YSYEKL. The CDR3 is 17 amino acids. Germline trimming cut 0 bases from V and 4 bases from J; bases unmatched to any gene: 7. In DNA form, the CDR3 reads TGCGCCAGCAGCCAAGAGGTAGCGGGAGGGCCTCTAGAGACCCAGTACTTC. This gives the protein CASSQEVAGGPLETQYF.

CDR3 sequence (DNA): TGTGCCAGCAGCATCGGACAGGACCACGAGCAGTACTTC. Amino acid sequence: CASSIGQDHEQYF. The genes are TRBV5-4 and TRBJ2-7, with 7 bases lining up with TRBD1. V gave up 4 bases and J gave up 5 bases; unmatched junction bases: 6. Germline V gives CDR1 SGHNT, CDR2 YYREEE (reference sequence). The CDR3 extends over 13 amino acids.

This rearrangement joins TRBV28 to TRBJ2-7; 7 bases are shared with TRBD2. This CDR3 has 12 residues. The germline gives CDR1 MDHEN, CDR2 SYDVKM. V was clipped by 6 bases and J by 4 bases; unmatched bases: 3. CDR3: CASRTSLYEQYF. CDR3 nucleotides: TGTGCCAGCAGGACTAGCCTTTACGAGCAGTACTTC.

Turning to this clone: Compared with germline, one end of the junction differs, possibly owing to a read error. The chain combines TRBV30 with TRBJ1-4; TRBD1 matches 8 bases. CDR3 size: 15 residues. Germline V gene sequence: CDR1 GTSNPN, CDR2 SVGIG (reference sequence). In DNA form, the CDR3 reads TGTGCCGGGAGTGCCTACAGGGGGAAAATTGAAAAACTGTTTTTT. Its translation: CAGSAYRGKIEKLFF.

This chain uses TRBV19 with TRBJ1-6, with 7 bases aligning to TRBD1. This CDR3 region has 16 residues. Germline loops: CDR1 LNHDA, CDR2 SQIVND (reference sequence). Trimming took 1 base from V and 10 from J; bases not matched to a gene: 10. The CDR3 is CASSIAPGQDGSPLHF. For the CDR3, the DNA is TGTGCCAGTAGTATAGCCCCAGGACAGGATGGCTCACCCCTCCACTTT. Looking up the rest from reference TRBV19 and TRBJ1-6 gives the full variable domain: DGGITQSPKYLFRKEGQNVTLSCEQNLNHDAMYWYRQDPGQGLRLIYYSQIVNDFQKGDIAEGYSVSREKKESFPLTVTSAQKNPTAFYLCASSIAPGQDGSPLHFGNGTRLTVT.

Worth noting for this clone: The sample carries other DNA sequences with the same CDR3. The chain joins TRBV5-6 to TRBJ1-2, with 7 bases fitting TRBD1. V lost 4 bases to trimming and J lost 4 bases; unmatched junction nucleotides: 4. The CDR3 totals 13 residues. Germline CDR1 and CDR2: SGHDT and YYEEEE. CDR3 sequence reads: CASSIRGSYGYTF. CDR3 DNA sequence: TGTGCCAGCAGCATCAGGGGGAGCTATGGCTACACCTTC.

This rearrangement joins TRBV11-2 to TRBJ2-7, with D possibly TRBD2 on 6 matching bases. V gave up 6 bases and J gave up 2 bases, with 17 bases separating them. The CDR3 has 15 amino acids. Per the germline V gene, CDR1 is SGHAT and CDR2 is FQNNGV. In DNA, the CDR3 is TGTGCCAGCAGAATGACGGCAGGGAGGACCTACGAGCAGTACTTC. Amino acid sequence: CASRMTAGRTYEQYF.

CDR3 nucleotide sequence: TGTGCCAGCAGCGCGGGACAGGGCCATGGCAATCAGCCCCAGCATTTT. Its protein product is CASSAGQGHGNQPQHF. V and J are TRBV7-2 and TRBJ1-5; 9 bases align to TRBD1. The germline gives CDR1 SGHTA, CDR2 FQGNSA. The CDR3 length is 16 residues. Trimming cost V 5 bases and J 2 bases; bases outside gene matches: 7.

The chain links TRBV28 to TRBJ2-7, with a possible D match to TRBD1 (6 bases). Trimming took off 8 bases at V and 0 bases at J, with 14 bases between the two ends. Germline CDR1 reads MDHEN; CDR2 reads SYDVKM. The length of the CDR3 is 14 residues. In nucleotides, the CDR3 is TGTGCCAGCCGTGGGACAAAGAGCTCCTACGAGCAGTACTTC. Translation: CASRGTKSSYEQYF.

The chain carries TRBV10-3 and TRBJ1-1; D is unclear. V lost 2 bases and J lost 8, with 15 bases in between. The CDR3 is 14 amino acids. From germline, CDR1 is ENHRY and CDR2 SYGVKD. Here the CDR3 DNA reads TGTGCCATCAGTGAGGGGCAGGAAACTGGGGAAGCTTTCTTT. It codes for CAISEGQETGEAFF.

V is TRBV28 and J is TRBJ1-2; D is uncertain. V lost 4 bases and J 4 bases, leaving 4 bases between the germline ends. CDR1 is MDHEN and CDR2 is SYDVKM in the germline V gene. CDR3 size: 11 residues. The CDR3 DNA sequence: TGTGCCAGCAGTTCCCGCTATGGCTACACCTTC. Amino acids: CASSSRYGYTF.